Each of the 29 T cell receptor beta chains below was sequenced from the same sample in a study of graft-versus-host responses after intestinal transplantation. Sequencing used immunoSEQ multiplex PCR; TCRdb keeps in-frame clones, though not all of them. The repertoire includes 85,000 to 100,000 clones, 85% to 95% of them detected once, and 2% sits in the top ten. These receptors' antigens are unknown. This sample comprised unstimulated CD8+ T cells sorted from spleen or lymph node cells, obtained before intestinal transplant. The receptor source for this set is a human donor who received an intestinal transplant.

This clone was recorded only once. V usage is TRBV18 and J usage is TRBJ2-7; 8 positions agree with TRBD2. The CDR3 covers 14 residues. Trimming removed 2 bases from V and 2 bases from J; junction bases left unmatched: 2. Germline V gene data show CDR1 as KGHSH and CDR2 as LQKENI. The CDR3 loop reads CASSPETSAYEQYF. CDR3 DNA: TGTGCCAGCTCACCAGAGACTAGCGCCTACGAGCAGTACTTC.

J is TRBJ1-5 and V is TRBV7-2; D is unresolved. Between the trimmed V and J ends, which lost 1 base and 1 base, there was a span of 8 bases. Per germline, CDR1 SGHTA and CDR2 FQGNSA. The length of the CDR3 is 15 residues. Here the CDR3 DNA reads TGTGCCAGCAGCTTAGTGGCTCTGAGCAATCAGCCCCAGCATTTT. Its translation is CASSLVALSNQPQHF.

V usage is TRBV7-9 and J usage is TRBJ2-7; no reliable D call. The length of the CDR3 is 13 residues. V gave up 0 bases and J gave up 0 bases, with 3 bases separating them. Germline V CDR1 and CDR2: SEHNR, FQNEAQ (reference sequence). CDR3 sequence reads: CASSLAYSYEQYF. DNA of the CDR3: TGTGCCAGCAGCTTAGCGTACTCCTACGAGCAGTACTTC. The full variable domain, rest sourced from reference TRBV7-9 and TRBJ2-7, is DTGVSQNPRHKITKRGQNVTFRCDPISEHNRLYWYRQTLGQGPEFLTYFQNEAQLEKSRLLSDRFSAERPKGSFSTLEIQRTEQGDSAMYLCASSLAYSYEQYFGPGTRLTVT.

A remark on this clone: This sample also contains other DNA sequences that code for the same CDR3. The chain couples TRBV5-4 to TRBJ2-1; maybe TRBD2 (5 bases). The CDR3 runs 15 residues. Germline V gene data show CDR1 as SGHNT and CDR2 as YYREEE (reference sequence). Trimming took off 4 bases at V and 4 bases at J, with 15 bases between the two ends. Written as DNA, the CDR3 is TGTGCCAGCAGCCCGGTCACTAGTGAGTACAATGAGCAGTTCTTC. This sequence encodes CASSPVTSEYNEQFF.

CDR3 protein: CASSLERRNTGELFF. The CDR3 region has the DNA TGTGCCAGCAGTTTGGAAAGGAGGAACACCGGGGAGCTGTTTTTT. The V gene is TRBV27, the J gene TRBJ2-2; the D is unclear. Trimming removed 3 bases from V and 1 base from J, with 9 bases in between. This CDR3 is built from 15 residues. The germline V gene has CDR1 MNHEY and CDR2 SMNVEV (reference sequence).

This chain links TRBV2 with TRBJ1-5, with TRBD1 matching 10 bases. Germline-derived CDR1 and CDR2 are SNHLY and FYNNEI. After removal of 1 base from V and 5 bases from J, the junction contained 5 bases not matched to a gene. The CDR3 runs to 16 residues. Here the CDR3 reads CASSEERQGAHQPQHF. The CDR3 region has the DNA TGTGCCAGCAGTGAAGAAAGACAGGGGGCACATCAGCCCCAGCATTTT.

On this clone itself: Other DNA sequences in this sample translate to the same CDR3. This chain joins TRBV12-5 and TRBJ1-5; 8 bases map to TRBD1. After removal of 1 base from V and 2 bases from J, the junction contained 4 bases not matched to a gene. The germline gives CDR1 LGHNT, CDR2 FRNRAP. This CDR3 contains 16 residues. This chain's CDR3 is CASGLEEDRGNQPQHF. DNA of the CDR3: TGTGCTAGTGGTTTGGAGGAGGACAGGGGCAATCAGCCCCAGCATTTT.

The chain is built from TRBV11-3 and TRBJ2-3; D is undetermined. Trimming stripped 7 bases from V and 5 bases from J, with 10 bases between. Looked up from germline, CDR1 is SGHNT and CDR2 is YENEEA. CDR3 length: 12 amino acids. In DNA form, the CDR3 reads TGTGCCAGCACCCTAGTTGGAGATACGCAGTATTTT. It codes for CASTLVGDTQYF.

The chain is built from TRBV2 and TRBJ1-5; tentatively, D is TRBD1 (5 bases). Trimming stripped 7 bases from V and 4 bases from J, with 11 bases between. The V gene's germline CDR1 is SNHLY and CDR2 FYNNEI. This CDR3 region has 13 residues. The CDR3 region has the DNA TGTGCCAGCATGGGGGGGGGTAATCAGCCCCAGCATTTT. Its translation is CASMGGGNQPQHF.

This clone was observed a single time. The V gene is TRBV19, the J gene TRBJ1-2, with 9 bases that match TRBD1. Germline V gene data show CDR1 as LNHDA and CDR2 as SQIVND (reference sequence). Unmatched junction bases numbered 8, after V lost 3 bases and J lost 3 bases. The CDR3 spans 16 residues. The CDR3 nucleotides read TGTGCCAGTAGTATTTTGGTAACAGGGGGCGACTATGGCTACACCTTC. Translation gives CASSILVTGGDYGYTF.

This rearrangement joins TRBV19 to TRBJ1-5; the match to TRBD1 covers 7 bases. J was trimmed by 6 bases and V by 6 bases; bases with no gene match: 2. The CDR3 extends over 12 amino acids. The germline V gene encodes CDR1 LNHDA and CDR2 SQIVND (reference sequence). The chain's CDR3 is CASSDRAQPQHF. CDR3 DNA sequence: TGTGCCAGTAGCGACAGGGCTCAGCCCCAGCATTTT.

The V gene is TRBV19, the J gene TRBJ1-5; D gene ambiguous. Germline lookup yields CDR1 LNHDA and CDR2 SQIVND (reference sequence). The CDR3 sequence is 14 residues long. Trimming took 8 bases from V and 1 from J, leaving 12 bases between them. CDR3 coding DNA: TGTGCCAGTGGCTCACCGGGGAGCAATCAGCCCCAGCATTTT. Amino acid sequence: CASGSPGSNQPQHF.

The V call is TRBV4-3, the J call TRBJ2-1; 9 nucleotides align to TRBD1. Unmatched junction bases numbered 8, after V lost 2 bases and J lost 3 bases. The CDR3 length is 17 residues. Germline assignment: CDR1 LGHNA and CDR2 YSLEER. In DNA, the CDR3 is TGCGCCAGCAGCCAATCGGGACAGGGACAAAGCTACAATGAGCAGTTCTTC. As protein: CASSQSGQGQSYNEQFF.

V gene TRBV9 combines with J gene TRBJ2-3, with 10 bases fitting TRBD1. Germline V gene sequence: CDR1 SGDLS, CDR2 YYNGEE. Germline trimming cut 3 bases from V and 3 bases from J; bases unmatched to any gene: 7. The CDR3 loop spans 16 amino acids. The CDR3 nucleotides are TGTGCCAGCAGCGCCGGGACAGGGGTTGGTACAGATACGCAGTATTTT. As protein: CASSAGTGVGTDTQYF. Full variable domain (missing parts from reference TRBV9 and TRBJ2-3): DSGVTQTPKHLITATGQRVTLRCSPRSGDLSVYWYQQSLDQGLQFLIQYYNGEERAKGNILERFSAQQFPDLHSELNLSSLELGDSALYFCASSAGTGVGTDTQYFGPGTRLTVL.

This chain uses TRBV19 with TRBJ1-1; no clear D. The germline CDR1 and CDR2 sequences are LNHDA and SQIVND (reference sequence). CDR3 length equals 13 residues. The V and J ends lost 5 bases and 1 base respectively, with 8 bases between them. The CDR3 region is CASSWSENTEAFF. In DNA, the CDR3 is TGTGCCAGTAGTTGGTCAGAGAACACTGAAGCTTTCTTT. Drawing the rest from reference TRBV19 and TRBJ1-1, the complete variable domain is DGGITQSPKYLFRKEGQNVTLSCEQNLNHDAMYWYRQDPGQGLRLIYYSQIVNDFQKGDIAEGYSVSREKKESFPLTVTSAQKNPTAFYLCASSWSENTEAFFGQGTRLTVV.

This clone has a single count. The chain has TRBV27 and TRBJ1-2, with TRBD1 identical over 8 bases. Germline CDR1 and CDR2: MNHEY and SMNVEV (reference sequence). CDR3 length: 14 residues. V lost 5 bases, J lost 7 bases, and 9 bases stayed unmatched. CDR3 in DNA: TGTGCCAGCAGTACTCCGGGACAGGCTAGTGGCTACACCTTC. This codes for CASSTPGQASGYTF.

The chain employs TRBV9 and TRBJ1-1; 9 nucleotides agree with TRBD1. CDR1 and CDR2 (germline): SGDLS, YYNGEE. J lost 3 bases, V lost 3 bases, and 6 bases had no gene match. The CDR3 consists of 15 residues. This CDR3 reads CASSATGGAYTEAFF. CDR3 bases: TGTGCCAGCAGCGCTACAGGGGGCGCGTACACTGAAGCTTTCTTT.

The table lists this clone with a count of one. V usage is TRBV27 and J usage is TRBJ2-2; 9 nucleotides align to TRBD1. Germline CDR1 reads MNHEY; CDR2 reads SMNVEV (reference sequence). The V gene end was trimmed by 6 bases and the J gene end by 4 bases; junction bases not matched to a gene: 9. The CDR3 totals 16 residues. Here the CDR3 reads CASRIPGQGATGELFF. The CDR3 DNA reads as TGTGCCAGCAGAATACCGGGACAGGGTGCCACCGGGGAGCTGTTTTTT.

This rearrangement joins TRBV19 to TRBJ1-2; tentatively, D is TRBD1 (6 bases). CDR3 length: 14 residues. Trimming stripped 8 bases from V and 0 bases from J, with 13 bases between. Germline CDR1 is LNHDA and CDR2 is SQIVND (reference sequence). The CDR3 coding sequence is TGTGCCAGTGAAAAGACAGGCCCTAACTATGGCTACACCTTC. Residues: CASEKTGPNYGYTF.

V is TRBV30 and J is TRBJ1-2, with 7 bases matching TRBD1. CDR3 size: 14 residues. J was trimmed by 1 base and V by 4 bases; bases with no gene match: 6. Germline loops: CDR1 GTSNPN, CDR2 SVGIG (reference sequence). The CDR3 loop reads CAWIDRADNYGYTF. CDR3 nucleotides: TGTGCCTGGATCGACAGGGCTGATAACTATGGCTACACCTTC.

The J gene is TRBJ1-6, the V gene TRBV27; a weak D match, TRBD1 (6 bases). Germline CDR1 reads MNHEY; CDR2 reads SMNVEV (reference sequence). The CDR3 sequence is 14 residues long. V was clipped by 5 bases and J by 8 bases, with 13 bases between them. The CDR3 reads CASSDRLIHSPLHF. Written as DNA, the CDR3 is TGTGCCAGCAGTGACAGGCTGATTCATTCACCCCTCCACTTT.

V and J are TRBV5-4 and TRBJ2-7; the D gene is possibly TRBD2 (7 bases). CDR1 is SGHNT, CDR2 YYREEE, per germline (reference sequence). The V end was cut by 4 bases, the J end by 2 bases, with 13 bases between. The CDR3 spans 14 residues. The CDR3 loop reads CASSLGGGPYEQYF. CDR3 in DNA: TGTGCCAGCAGCCTGGGAGGGGGTCCCTACGAGCAGTACTTC. The variable domain in full, completed from reference TRBV5-4 and TRBJ2-7, reads ETGVTQSPTHLIKTRGQQVTLRCSSQSGHNTVSWYQQALGQGPQFIFQYYREEENGRGNFPPRFSGLQFPNYSSELNVNALELDDSALYLCASSLGGGPYEQYFGPGTRLTVT.

This chain joins TRBV6-6 and TRBJ1-2, with 11 bases identical to TRBD1. With 5 bases clipped from V and 2 bases from J, the junction kept 4 bases outside the gene matches. The CDR3 consists of 15 residues. Germline CDR1 MNHNY, CDR2 SVGAGI (reference sequence). The chain's CDR3 is CASSGDRGANYGYTF. The CDR3, as DNA: TGTGCCAGCAGTGGGGACAGGGGGGCAAACTATGGCTACACCTTC.

The V call is TRBV19, the J call TRBJ2-7; the match to TRBD1 covers 7 bases. Germline V lookup: CDR1 LNHDA, CDR2 SQIVND (reference sequence). The V segment lost 6 bases and the J segment 4 bases; nucleotides outside the gene matches: 9. This CDR3 comprises 14 residues. The CDR3 here is CASRTTGAGYEQYF. Written as DNA, the CDR3 is TGTGCCAGTAGGACCACAGGGGCAGGGTACGAGCAGTACTTC.

This rearrangement joins TRBV12-5 to TRBJ2-1; TRBD1 aligns across 8 bases. The V gene end was trimmed by 6 bases and the J gene end by 8 bases; junction bases not matched to a gene: 9. The CDR3 contains 14 residues. In germline, CDR1 is LGHNT, CDR2 FRNRAP. This CDR3 reads CASGEDRERDEQFF. For the CDR3, the DNA is TGTGCTAGTGGCGAGGACAGGGAACGGGATGAGCAGTTCTTC. The variable domain in full, completed from reference TRBV12-5 and TRBJ2-1, reads DARVTQTPRHKVTEMGQEVTMRCQPILGHNTVFWYRQTMMQGLELLAYFRNRAPLDDSGMPKDRFSAEMPDATLATLKIQPSEPRDSAVYFCASGEDRERDEQFFGPGTRLTVL.

The chain joins TRBV11-3 to TRBJ2-1; 11 nucleotides agree with TRBD2. Per germline, CDR1 SGHNT and CDR2 YENEEA. Trimming cost V 4 bases and J 0 bases; bases outside gene matches: 2. The CDR3 totals 16 residues. CDR3 in amino acids: CASSSSGGFSYNEQFF. As DNA, the CDR3 is TGTGCCAGCAGCTCTAGCGGGGGGTTCTCCTACAATGAGCAGTTCTTC.

CDR3 sequence reads: CASGAGTGTRGEQYF. CDR3 nucleotide sequence: TGTGCTAGTGGTGCAGGAACCGGGACTAGGGGTGAGCAGTACTTC. J is TRBJ2-7 and V is TRBV12-5; 8 nucleotides agree with TRBD2. CDR3 size: 15 residues. V shed 5 bases, J shed 7 bases, and the junction held 13 bases outside the gene matches. Germline-derived CDR1 and CDR2 are LGHNT and FRNRAP.

The chain combines TRBV27 with TRBJ2-3; 7 nucleotides align to TRBD1. The V gene's germline CDR1 is MNHEY and CDR2 SMNVEV (reference sequence). The CDR3 runs to 16 residues. After removal of 3 bases from V and 2 bases from J, the junction contained 8 bases not matched to a gene. In nucleotides, the CDR3 is TGTGCCAGCAGTTTTCGAGGGGGCGACGCCACAGATACGCAGTATTTT. Translation: CASSFRGGDATDTQYF.

The gene calls are TRBV9 and TRBJ1-1, with 10 bases aligning to TRBD1. The CDR3 spans 17 residues. Germline V gene lookup returns CDR1 SGDLS and CDR2 YYNGEE. V shed 3 bases, J shed 0 bases, and the junction held 8 bases outside the gene matches. CDR3 DNA sequence: TGTGCCAGCAGCGGTGACGGGACAGGGGCGATGAACACTGAAGCTTTCTTT. Translated, it gives CASSGDGTGAMNTEAFF. Full variable domain (remainder filled in from reference TRBV9 and TRBJ1-1): DSGVTQTPKHLITATGQRVTLRCSPRSGDLSVYWYQQSLDQGLQFLIQYYNGEERAKGNILERFSAQQFPDLHSELNLSSLELGDSALYFCASSGDGTGAMNTEAFFGQGTRLTVV.